What follows describes a single TCR beta chain. TCRdb redid the calling of the 5' RACE reads with MiXCR, one entry per CDR3 protein. The table has about 39,000 distinct CDR3 sequences, less than 8.5% seen once; the top ten hold approximately 4.5%. This entry belongs to a study of early T cells in non-severe SARS-CoV-2 infection. The sample taken for sequencing was whole blood. The sequence was collected from an adult who was a healthcare worker with PCR-confirmed SARS-CoV-2 infection or an uninfected control (not recorded which).

The CDR3 loop reads CASSEQGAGYEQYF. CDR3 nucleotides: TGTGCCAGCAGTGAACAGGGGGCTGGCTACGAGCAGTACTTC. The gene calls are TRBV2 and TRBJ2-7, with TRBD1 matching over 8 bases. The CDR3 length is 14 residues. Per the germline V gene, CDR1 is SNHLY and CDR2 is FYNNEI. The trim removed 2 bases at V and 3 bases at J, leaving 3 bases unmatched.